Here is one T cell receptor beta chain with its context. Its target is unknown. The data belong to a study of graft-versus-host responses after intestinal transplantation. At the level of the study: Recipients underwent multivisceral, liver-intestinal, or isolated intestinal transplants. General study findings and limits: Early post-transplant HvG declines tracked with peak circulating GvH clone levels. Individuals who had graft-donor T cell macrochimerism had allografts that showed high graft-versus-host to host-versus-graft clonal ratios. GvH clones were found in recipient marrow; some appeared first in ileum or blood.

Libraries were prepared by immunoSEQ multiplex PCR; TCRdb keeps only in-frame clonotypes and omits some of them. The sample lists 11,000 to 15,000 clones, 65% to 80% seen once, with around 4% in the top ten. The CDR3 covers 16 residues. In germline, CDR1 is MNHEY, CDR2 SMNVEV (reference sequence). The trim removed 2 bases at V and 14 bases at J, leaving 18 bases unmatched. Once graft tissue had been processed, intraepithelial and lamina propria lymphocytes were released. The TCR comes from a human patient who received an intestinal transplant, so some T cells may come from the graft donor. The sequenced sample was ileum tissue, obtained roughly 26 days after intestinal transplant. This chain links TRBV27 with TRBJ2-1; 7 bases match TRBD2. The CDR3 reads CASSLVAGKRRTREFF. Written as DNA, the CDR3 is TGTGCCAGCAGTTTAGTGGCAGGGAAGCGCCGGACTAGAGAGTTCTTC.